This TCR beta chain was recovered during a study of blood T cells in healthy people across ages. It was with a sample-barcoded 5' primer and a J-beta primer mix that a second PCR of about 7 to 12 cycles was run. TCRdb fed the 5' RACE reads into MiXCR, producing one record per CDR3 protein. Of around 1,700,000 distinct CDR3 sequences in the sample, 28% were seen once. Study outcomes and limitations: Per-million-T-cell TCR beta diversity fell roughly linearly with age. Naive CD4+ cell counts and diversity both ran higher in long-lived than in aged donors.

This clonotype has just a few counts. Its antigen is as yet unknown. In germline, CDR1 is KGHSH, CDR2 LQKENI. This CDR3 has 16 amino acids. Trimming cost V 2 bases and J 4 bases; bases outside gene matches: 7. Sequencing was done on a sample of blood. The V gene is TRBV18, the J gene TRBJ2-1; 8 bases match TRBD2. This TCR was sampled from a woman in her 30s in good health. The CDR3 region is CASSPRSGRVYNEQFF. As DNA, the CDR3 is TGTGCCAGCTCACCAAGGAGCGGGAGAGTATACAATGAGCAGTTCTTC. The variable domain in full, completed from reference TRBV18 and TRBJ2-1, reads NAGVMQNPRHLVRRRGQEARLRCSPMKGHSHVYWYRQLPEEGLKFMVYLQKENIIDESGMPKERFSAEFPKEGPSILRIQQVVRGDSAAYFCASSPRSGRVYNEQFFGPGTRLTVL.